This TCR beta chain was recovered during a study of T cell repertoires in cytomegalovirus infection. General study points: In two of eight donors, the top clonotype was HLA-C-restricted CMV-specific.

TCRdb ran MiXCR on the reads and lists one entry per CDR3 protein. The sample lists over 55,000 distinct CDR3 sequences, 20% occurring once. In the case of this clonotype: Its matching antigen is unknown.

The germline V gene has CDR1 SGHTA and CDR2 FQGNSA. This CDR3 contains 17 residues. V lost 3 bases, J lost 3 bases, and 21 bases lay in between. This specimen consisted of CD8+ T cells from cultured PBMCs, obtained from culture after CMV antigen stimulation. This sequence was found in a human donor in good health (CMV status not recorded). Some clones in this sample may be carry-over from other donors' samples. The chain uses TRBV7-2 and TRBJ2-7; possible D gene TRBD2, 6 bases. As DNA, the CDR3 is TGTGCCAGCAGCTTGAGACGATTCGGAAGCGGGTACTACGAGCAGTACTTC. Its translation is CASSLRRFGSGYYEQYF.